The sequence of this TCR beta chain was determined in a study of beta chain features in type 1 diabetes. Study context: No patient-donor differences in age, gender, total cells or subset yield. Study-wide findings and caveats: Within each of all four CD4+ subsets, Type 1 diabetes patients had TCRB CDR3s that were moderately but significantly shorter.

Reverse transcribing all isolated RNA meant expressed TCRB transcripts were sequenced. The repertoire was sequenced with immunoSEQ multiplex PCR; TCRdb's copy has only in-frame clones and lacks some. Of hundreds of thousands of clones listed, 15% are singletons. Worth noting for this clone: Its antigen is currently unknown.

CDR1 MDHEN and CDR2 SYDVKM come from the germline V gene. CDR3 length: 14 residues. Trimming left V 3 bases short and J 0 bases short, with 6 bases between. This TCR was recovered from a young man with type 1 diabetes. The rearrangement joins TRBV28 to TRBJ1-5, with a tentative D call TRBD1 (5 bases). The material sequenced was naive CD4+ T cells from blood. The CDR3 DNA follows: TGTGCCAGCAGTTTGACAGTTAGCAATCAGCCCCAGCATTTT. This sequence encodes CASSLTVSNQPQHF.